Listed below are T cell receptor beta chains from one sample, sequenced in a study of blood T cells in healthy people across ages. Each CDR3 protein is one row after TCRdb ran MiXCR on the 5' RACE reads. The table lists 650,000 to 1,000,000 distinct CDR3 sequences, about half of them singletons, with around 18% in the top ten. The specimen was blood. Source of these receptors: a man at least 80 years old in good health. Each CDR3 is given without its conserved first and last residue. Fields, in order: V gene, clone size, CDR3 protein. Some rows mark clone size as missing; the rest say once, few, many or name a class of expanded clone.

V gene: TRBV5-1
clone size: .
CDR3 protein: ASSSFKLAGEYNGQF

V gene: TRBV9
clone size: .
CDR3 protein: ASSLGNFGNTIY

V gene: TRBV2
clone size: .
CDR3 protein: ASSAGTGVKDEQF

V gene: TRBV9
clone size: .
CDR3 protein: ASSPRDKKNTGAF

V gene: TRBV6-2/TRBV6-3
clone size: .
CDR3 protein: ASYGTTKGTSIYEQY

V gene: TRBV18
clone size: few
CDR3 protein: ASSPSGTVPNGYT

V gene: TRBV10-2
clone size: few
CDR3 protein: ASSDVPHSSYEQY

V gene: TRBV2
clone size: .
CDR3 protein: ASRTSAGAGRRETQY

V gene: TRBV24-1
clone size: .
CDR3 protein: ATSDEGTGGTDTQY

V gene: TRBV27
clone size: few
CDR3 protein: ASSTTSGIGTDTQY

V gene: TRBV27
clone size: .
CDR3 protein: ASSLSGTGSVETQY

V gene: TRBV6-6
clone size: .
CDR3 protein: ASSYSSGQGVGYT

V gene: TRBV7-2
clone size: few
CDR3 protein: ASSLARTGPWETQY

V gene: TRBV6-5
clone size: few
CDR3 protein: ASRINLGPLH

V gene: TRBV15
clone size: few
CDR3 protein: ATSRGSAGTDQPQH

V gene: TRBV6-5
clone size: few
CDR3 protein: ASKTVAGGPDDEQY

V gene: TRBV7-3
clone size: .
CDR3 protein: ASGRGTQETQY

V gene: TRBV14
clone size: .
CDR3 protein: ASSPNRGGAGTEAF

V gene: TRBV24-1
clone size: .
CDR3 protein: ATSDSRGPRDEQF

V gene: TRBV10-3
clone size: .
CDR3 protein: AISESGREEETQY

V gene: TRBV6-2/TRBV6-3
clone size: few
CDR3 protein: ASSYLGEPGANVLT

V gene: TRBV11-3
clone size: few
CDR3 protein: ASSSGLAGVTEQF

V gene: TRBV9
clone size: .
CDR3 protein: ASSDRENEQF

V gene: TRBV6-1
clone size: few
CDR3 protein: ASSEVIGTETQY

V gene: TRBV28
clone size: .
CDR3 protein: AILPGQDYGYT

V gene: TRBV6-5
clone size: .
CDR3 protein: ASTDGAGNSYEQY

V gene: TRBV11-3
clone size: many
CDR3 protein: ASSLDLGYEQY

V gene: TRBV15
clone size: .
CDR3 protein: ATSRRRGSIRETQY

V gene: TRBV5-1
clone size: once
CDR3 protein: ASSSLPGGSNEQF

V gene: TRBV9
clone size: .
CDR3 protein: ASSVGLSGAEETQY

V gene: TRBV12-3/TRBV12-4
clone size: many
CDR3 protein: ASSATGQETQY

V gene: TRBV10-3
clone size: .
CDR3 protein: AISGQYLYGYT

V gene: TRBV7-2
clone size: .
CDR3 protein: ASSLVQGNNEQF

V gene: TRBV25-1
clone size: once
CDR3 protein: ASSGGGDDSNQPQH

V gene: TRBV12-3/TRBV12-4
clone size: .
CDR3 protein: ASSNRDSYTDTQY

V gene: TRBV7-2
clone size: few
CDR3 protein: ASGREEQF

V gene: TRBV29-1
clone size: few
CDR3 protein: SVVHRQDEKLF

V gene: TRBV2
clone size: few
CDR3 protein: ASSHGLNNYGYT

V gene: TRBV29-1
clone size: many
CDR3 protein: SGGASSYEQY

V gene: TRBV14
clone size: .
CDR3 protein: ASSQGTGGSEQY

V gene: TRBV9
clone size: .
CDR3 protein: ASTTGLAESNEQF

V gene: TRBV12-3/TRBV12-4
clone size: .
CDR3 protein: ASTSGTSGLYEQF

V gene: TRBV12-3/TRBV12-4
clone size: .
CDR3 protein: ASSFLTSGSTDTQY

V gene: TRBV29-1
clone size: few
CDR3 protein: SVSAGGYYEQY

V gene: TRBV6-1
clone size: many
CDR3 protein: ASRDRTGGAYGYT

V gene: TRBV27
clone size: .
CDR3 protein: ASSLSGTRGGQPQH

V gene: TRBV20-1
clone size: .
CDR3 protein: SASPSSLRWVGNEQF

V gene: TRBV28
clone size: .
CDR3 protein: ASSSPQGRTDEQY

V gene: TRBV30
clone size: .
CDR3 protein: AWSAKGGVSGNTIY

V gene: TRBV4-1
clone size: .
CDR3 protein: AGLSVGTIAKNIQY

V gene: TRBV29-1
clone size: .
CDR3 protein: SVVGDRGNTGELF

V gene: TRBV15
clone size: many
CDR3 protein: ATSSNVAGGNEQF

V gene: TRBV20-1
clone size: few
CDR3 protein: SARPGYGRTDTQY

V gene: TRBV7-2
clone size: .
CDR3 protein: ASSSTLGGVEEQY

V gene: TRBV29-1
clone size: few
CDR3 protein: SVDPGLQETQY

V gene: TRBV29-1
clone size: many
CDR3 protein: SVVDSGTTLAGELF

V gene: TRBV27
clone size: .
CDR3 protein: ASSLLTSGGDTQY

V gene: TRBV7-2
clone size: many
CDR3 protein: ASSLVGSTAGDTQY

V gene: TRBV28
clone size: .
CDR3 protein: ASNQGSTTYNEQF

V gene: TRBV29-1
clone size: few
CDR3 protein: SVGVGTVLYEQY